These T cell receptor beta chains were read from a single sample in a study of cytomegalovirus exposure and HLA in healthy donors. Libraries were prepared by immunoSEQ multiplex PCR; TCRdb keeps only in-frame clonotypes and omits some of them. The data show around 81,000 clones, under 70% seen once. The sequenced sample was PBMCs. The source of these receptors is a man aged 30-40 years in good health and CMV-seropositive. Both conserved end residues are part of each CDR3. The order of the fields is D gene, clone size, J gene, V gene, CDR3 DNA, CDR3 protein. The D gene is left open where the match is weak. Clone size is shown for a subset of rows, as once, few, many or a class of expanded clone.

>-|-|TRBJ1-6|TRBV14
TGTGCCAGCAGCCAATCACAGAACTATAATTCACCCCTCCACTTT
CASSQSQNYNSPLHF
>TRBD2|few|TRBJ2-7|TRBV5-1
TGCGCCAGCAGGGGCGGGAGACGCGAGCAGTACTTC
CASRGGRREQYF
>TRBD2|once|TRBJ2-7|TRBV2
TGTGCCAGCAGCAGACTAGCGGGGGGGCCGATACCCTACGAGCAGTACTTC
CASSRLAGGPIPYEQYF
>TRBD1|-|TRBJ2-7|TRBV7-2
TGTGCCAGCAGCTTCACGACAGGGGGAGCCAACGAGCAGTACTTC
CASSFTTGGANEQYF
>TRBD1|once|TRBJ1-6|TRBV28
TGTGCCAGCAGTTCCGCCGGGACAGGGTGGGTTAATTCACCCCTCCACTTT
CASSSAGTGWVNSPLHF
>TRBD1|few|TRBJ1-2|TRBV9
TGTGCCAGCAGCGTAGATTGGGGACAGGGCTATGGCTACACCTTC
CASSVDWGQGYGYTF
>-|-|TRBJ2-1|TRBV7-3
TGTGCCAGCAGCTCGCGCCGAACAGGGTCTAATTACAATGAGCAGTTCTTC
CASSSRRTGSNYNEQFF
>-|-|TRBJ1-5|TRBV7-9
TGTGCCAGCAGCTTTGGGGGAGGACAGCCCCAGCATTTT
CASSFGGGQPQHF
>-|-|TRBJ1-2|TRBV11-2
TGTGCCAGCACCCTCGACCCGGGACACCTCTTGGGCTACACCTTC
CASTLDPGHLLGYTF
>TRBD1|-|TRBJ2-7|TRBV6-1
TGTGCCAGCAACCCCCGGGACAGGGGGACCTACGAGCAGTACTTC
CASNPRDRGTYEQYF
>-|few|TRBJ2-3|TRBV5-5
TGTGCCAGCAGCTTGGAGGAGGGCAGCAGCACAGATACGCAGTATTTT
CASSLEEGSSTDTQYF
>TRBD1|-|TRBJ1-2|TRBV5-4
TGTGCCAGCAGCTTGGGGGGGACAGGGGTCTATGGCTACACCTTC
CASSLGGTGVYGYTF
>-|few|TRBJ2-3|TRBV11-1
TGTGCCAGCTCCGAGGTCGTTGGAACAGATACGCAGTATTTT
CASSEVVGTDTQYF
>TRBD2|-|TRBJ2-7|TRBV4-1
TGCGCCAGCGGGGTAGCAGCGGGAAGCTACGAGCAGTACTTC
CASGVAAGSYEQYF
>-|-|TRBJ2-7|TRBV28
TGTGCCAGCAGTTTATCCCAGGGAAGGGGCGAGCAGTACTTC
CASSLSQGRGEQYF
>-|few|TRBJ1-2|TRBV19
TGTGCCAGTAGCCCACAGATGGGCTATGGCTACACCTTC
CASSPQMGYGYTF
>-|-|TRBJ1-1|TRBV19
TGTGCCAGTAGTACCATGGACAGTTTGAACACTGAAGCTTTCTTT
CASSTMDSLNTEAFF
>-|-|TRBJ1-2|TRBV20-1
TGCAGTGCTAGTGGCAATGGCCACACCTTC
CSASGNGHTF
>TRBD1|-|TRBJ1-2|TRBV20-1
TGCAGTGCCGACAGGGGCTATGGCTACACCTTC
CSADRGYGYTF
>-|few|TRBJ1-5|TRBV11-2
TGTGCCAGCAGCGTAGACAGGAGCAATCAGCCCCAGCATTTT
CASSVDRSNQPQHF
>TRBD2|-|TRBJ2-2|TRBV5-4
TGTGCCAGCAGCTTGGCGCAGGGAGGGACCGGGGAGCTGTTTTTT
CASSLAQGGTGELFF
>TRBD2|-|TRBJ2-7|TRBV5-1
TGCGCCAGCAGCGGAACTAGCGGGGTCACCTACGAGCAGTACTTC
CASSGTSGVTYEQYF
>-|few|TRBJ1-2|TRBV30
TGTGCCTGGAGTGGAACAGGGATCTATGGCTACACCTTC
CAWSGTGIYGYTF
>TRBD1|-|TRBJ1-2|TRBV11-2
TGTGCCAGCAGCTTAGAGCGGACAGGGGGCATCTATGGCTACACCTTC
CASSLERTGGIYGYTF
>-|-|TRBJ2-5|TRBV5-6
TGTGCCAGCAGCCTGGGGTCAAATCCTAAAGAGACCCAGTACTTC
CASSLGSNPKETQYF
>TRBD1|-|TRBJ1-2|TRBV7-9
TGTGCCAGCAGCCCGAACTTGGACAGGGGGCGAGGCTACACCTTC
CASSPNLDRGRGYTF
>-|-|TRBJ2-7|TRBV4-2
TGTGCCAGCAGCCAAGATCCCAGGGGGGCCTACGAGCAGTACTTC
CASSQDPRGAYEQYF
>-|-|TRBJ2-7|TRBV2
TGTGCCAGCAGTGAGGTGGGGGGGCCAGGCGACGAGCAGTACTTC
CASSEVGGPGDEQYF
>-|-|TRBJ2-1|TRBV14
TGTGCCAGCAGCCAGGGGGCGGGTGATGAGCAGTTCTTC
CASSQGAGDEQFF
>TRBD1|-|TRBJ1-4|TRBV28
TGTGCCAGCAATTCGGGACAGGAGTGGGAAAAACTGTTTTTT
CASNSGQEWEKLFF
>-|-|TRBJ2-2|TRBV7-3
TGTGCCAGCAGCTTAAATCGAGGATCCACCGGGGAGCTGTTTTTT
CASSLNRGSTGELFF
>TRBD2|few|TRBJ2-1|TRBV7-9
TGTGCCAGCAGCGTCCTAGCGGGAGAGTTCAATGAGCAGTTCTTC
CASSVLAGEFNEQFF
>-|-|TRBJ1-3|TRBV18
TGTGCCAGCTCAACAGGGCCTGGAAACACCATATATTTT
CASSTGPGNTIYF
>-|few|TRBJ2-1|TRBV7-3
TGTGCCAGCAGCCCACAGTCTGACTACAATGAGCAGTTCTTC
CASSPQSDYNEQFF
>TRBD2|-|TRBJ2-3|TRBV2
TGTGCCAGCAGTGAAATGGGGGCGGGGGGCCCCTTTCCCACAGATACGCAGTATTTT
CASSEMGAGGPFPTDTQYF
>-|-|TRBJ1-2|TRBV5-1
TGCGCCAGCAGCGGACGGGAAGGCTACACCTTC
CASSGREGYTF
>-|few|TRBJ2-3|TRBV27
TGTGCCAGCAGCCAATCACCCCAGTACACGCAGTATTTT
CASSQSPQYTQYF
>-|-|TRBJ1-2|TRBV29-1
TGCAGCGTTGGTGGGAGGAACTATGGCTACACCTTC
CSVGGRNYGYTF
>TRBD1|-|TRBJ1-6|TRBV5-1
TGCGCCAGCAGCGGTGAGGGGGACAGGCGTTCACCCCTCCACTTT
CASSGEGDRRSPLHF
>-|-|TRBJ2-1|TRBV2
TGTGCCAGCTCCCTAAGGGGGGGGGCGCGGAATGAGCAGTTCTTC
CASSLRGGARNEQFF
>-|-|TRBJ2-1|TRBV7-7
TGTGCCAGCAGCTTAGGAGGGGGTGGTGCCTACAATGAGCAGTTCTTC
CASSLGGGGAYNEQFF
>-|once|TRBJ1-1|TRBV7-9
TGTGCCAGCCTTTTGGAGGGAAACACTGAAGCTTTCTTT
CASLLEGNTEAFF
>TRBD1|few|TRBJ2-7|TRBV7-3
TGTGCCAGCAGGTCCGGGACAGGGGCTTACGAGCAGTACTTC
CASRSGTGAYEQYF
>TRBD2|-|TRBJ2-7|TRBV19
TGTGCCTCTGGGGCAGCGGGAGTCTACGAGCAGTACTTC
CASGAAGVYEQYF
>-|-|TRBJ2-7|TRBV7-9
TGTGCCAGCAGCTTAGGCCAGGGGGGCCCAACCTTTTACGAGCAGTACTTC
CASSLGQGGPTFYEQYF
>-|-|TRBJ1-6|TRBV13
TGTGCCAGCAGCCAACGACACTCACCCCTCCACTTT
CASSQRHSPLHF
>TRBD1|-|TRBJ1-2|TRBV28
TGTGCCAGCAGTGACAGGGGGAACGGCTACACCTTC
CASSDRGNGYTF
>TRBD1|-|TRBJ2-7|TRBV5-1
TGCGCCAGCAGCTTGGACAGGGGCCCCTACGAGCAGTACTTC
CASSLDRGPYEQYF
>-|-|TRBJ2-3|TRBV9
TGTGCCAGCAGCGTCGGGGGAGATACGCAGTATTTT
CASSVGGDTQYF
>TRBD2|-|TRBJ2-3|TRBV5-1
TGCGCCAGCAGCCAGAGCGGGGTACCAGATACGCAGTATTTT
CASSQSGVPDTQYF
>-|-|TRBJ2-5|TRBV5-1
TGCGCCAGCAGCTTTAATAGCGGACAAGAGACCCAGTACTTC
CASSFNSGQETQYF
>-|few|TRBJ1-1|TRBV11-2
TGTGCCAGCAGCTTGTACGACAGGACCACTGAAGCTTTCTTT
CASSLYDRTTEAFF
>TRBD2|-|TRBJ2-7|TRBV5-1
TGCGCCAGCAGCCGGACGGGGGGGCCGTACGAGCAGTACTTC
CASSRTGGPYEQYF